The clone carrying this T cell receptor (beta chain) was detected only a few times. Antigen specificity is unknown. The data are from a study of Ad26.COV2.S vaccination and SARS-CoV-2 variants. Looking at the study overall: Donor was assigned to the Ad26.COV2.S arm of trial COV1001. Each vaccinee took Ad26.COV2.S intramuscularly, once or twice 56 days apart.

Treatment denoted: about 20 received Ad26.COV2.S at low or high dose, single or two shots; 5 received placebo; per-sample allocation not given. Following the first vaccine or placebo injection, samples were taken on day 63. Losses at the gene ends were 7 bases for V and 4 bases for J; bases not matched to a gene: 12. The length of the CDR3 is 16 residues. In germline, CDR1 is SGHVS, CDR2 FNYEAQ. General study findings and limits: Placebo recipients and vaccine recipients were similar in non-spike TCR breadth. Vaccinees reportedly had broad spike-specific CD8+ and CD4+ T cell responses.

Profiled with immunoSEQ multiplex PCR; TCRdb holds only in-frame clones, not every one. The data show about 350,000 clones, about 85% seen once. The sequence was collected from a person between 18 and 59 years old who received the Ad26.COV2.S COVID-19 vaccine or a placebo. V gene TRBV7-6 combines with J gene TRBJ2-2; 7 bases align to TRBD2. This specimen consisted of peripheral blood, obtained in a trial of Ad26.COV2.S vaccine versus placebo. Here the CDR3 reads CASTLWGLMGTGELFF. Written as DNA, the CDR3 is TGTGCCAGCACCCTATGGGGACTAATGGGCACCGGGGAGCTGTTTTTT.